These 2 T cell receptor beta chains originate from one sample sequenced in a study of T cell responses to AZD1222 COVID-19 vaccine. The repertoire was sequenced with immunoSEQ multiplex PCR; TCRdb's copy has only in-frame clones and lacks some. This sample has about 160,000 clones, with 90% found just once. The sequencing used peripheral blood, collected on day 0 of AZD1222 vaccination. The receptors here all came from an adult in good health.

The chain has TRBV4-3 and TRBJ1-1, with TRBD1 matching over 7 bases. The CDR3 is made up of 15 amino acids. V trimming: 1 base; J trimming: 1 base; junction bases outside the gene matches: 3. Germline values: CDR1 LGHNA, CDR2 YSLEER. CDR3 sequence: CASSQVGTANTEAFF. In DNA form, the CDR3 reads TGCGCCAGCAGCCAAGTTGGGACAGCGAACACTGAAGCTTTCTTT.

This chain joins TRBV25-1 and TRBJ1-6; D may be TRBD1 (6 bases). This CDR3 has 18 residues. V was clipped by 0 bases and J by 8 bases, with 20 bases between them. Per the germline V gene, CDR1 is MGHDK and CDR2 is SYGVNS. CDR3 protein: CASSEYFPGANIDSPLHF. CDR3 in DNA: TGTGCCAGCAGTGAATACTTTCCGGGGGCAAATATAGATTCACCCCTCCACTTT.